This T cell receptor (beta chain) emerged from a study of blood T cells in healthy people across ages. Study-level results: Both naive CD4+ cell counts and diversity were greater in long-lived donors than in aged donors.

Next came a second PCR, run for 7 to 11 cycles, which used a sample-barcoded 5' primer along with a J-beta primer mix. From the 5' RACE reads, TCRdb called clonotypes with MiXCR, one entry per CDR3 protein. Among around 820,000 distinct CDR3 sequences listed, roughly 25% were seen once. Each donor was a healthy Caucasian individual from Russia, aged roughly 6 to 95. Germline values: CDR1 LGHNA, CDR2 YNFKEQ. With V trimmed by 0 bases and J by 2 bases, 8 bases remained unmatched. The CDR3 totals 18 residues. Concerning this clonotype: The antigen is not known.

The same sample was also used in a study of T cells of mothers and their children. As that study records: The study found slightly higher but non-significant overlap in related versus unrelated mother-child pairs.

The TCR originated in a boy between 10 and 17 years old in good health. The sequenced sample consisted of blood. This chain connects TRBV4-2 to TRBJ2-2; 8 positions agree with TRBD2. The chain's CDR3 is CASSQEPLTSVNTGELFF. The CDR3 DNA follows: TGTGCCAGCAGCCAAGAACCCCTGACTAGCGTTAACACCGGGGAGCTGTTTTTT.